The rows below give T cell receptor beta chains drawn from one sample of a study of blood T cell repertoires in COVID-19. TCRdb's table, derived via immunoSEQ multiplex PCR, lists solely in-frame clones and lacks some. The table has around 390,000 clones, around nine tenths seen once. Sequenced input: PBMCs or T cells enriched from blood (not recorded which). These receptors came from a woman aged 45-60 years who had recovered from COVID-19. Each CDR3 is given with its conserved first and last residue. The D gene is left open where the match is weak. Rows give clone size only sometimes, using once, few, many, or a class for an expanded clone.

CDR3 protein | CDR3 DNA | D gene | clone size | J gene | V gene
CASSLSGVGQPQHF | TGTGCCAGCAGTTTATCAGGGGTTGGACAGCCCCAGCATTTT | - | few | TRBJ1-5 | TRBV27
CASSYSIAEAFF | TGTGCCAGCAGTTACTCGATAGCCGAAGCTTTCTTT | - | - | TRBJ1-1 | TRBV6-2/TRBV6-3
CASSVDWGPGNTIYF | TGTGCCAGCAGCGTAGATTGGGGGCCTGGAAACACCATATATTTT | - | - | TRBJ1-3 | TRBV9
CASSPAGAYEQYF | TGTGCCAGCTCCCCTGCAGGGGCCTACGAGCAGTACTTC | - | - | TRBJ2-7 | TRBV28
CASSPTWDRASPLHF | TGTGCCAGCTCACCCACCTGGGACAGGGCTTCACCCCTCCACTTT | TRBD1 | - | TRBJ1-6 | TRBV18
CASSSQLGDEQYF | TGTGCCAGCAGCTCCCAGTTAGGGGACGAGCAGTACTTC | - | - | TRBJ2-7 | TRBV7-6
CASSFTGRGNTIYF | TGTGCCAGCAGTTTCACCGGGAGAGGAAACACCATATATTTT | - | - | TRBJ1-3 | TRBV28
CASSSTGTGDYGYTF | TGCGCCAGCAGCTCGACCGGGACAGGGGACTATGGCTACACCTTC | TRBD1 | - | TRBJ1-2 | TRBV5-1
CASSLEDSNSPLHF | TGTGCCAGCAGCTTAGAGGACAGTAATTCACCCCTCCACTTT | - | - | TRBJ1-6 | TRBV7-9
CASSILQAPNQPQHF | TGTGCCAGTAGTATTCTGCAGGCCCCCAATCAGCCCCAGCATTTT | - | - | TRBJ1-5 | TRBV19
CASSKKTGNITDTQYF | TGTGCCAGCAGCAAAAAAACAGGGAACATCACAGATACGCAGTATTTT | - | - | TRBJ2-3 | TRBV21-1
CAWSSVSNQPQHF | TGTGCCTGGAGTTCGGTGAGCAATCAGCCCCAGCATTTT | - | - | TRBJ1-5 | TRBV30
CASSPTVSSYNEQFF | TGTGCCAGCAGCCCCACGGTGAGCTCCTACAATGAGCAGTTCTTC | - | - | TRBJ2-1 | TRBV11-2
CASQKGGTLNQPQHF | TGTGCCAGCCAAAAAGGAGGTACCCTCAATCAGCCCCAGCATTTT | - | - | TRBJ1-5 | TRBV28
CASRRTPWADTQYF | TGCGCCAGCAGACGGACTCCCTGGGCAGATACGCAGTATTTT | - | - | TRBJ2-3 | TRBV4-1
CASSAGLAGDGQYF | TGTGCCAGCAGCGCAGGACTAGCGGGAGACGGGCAGTATTTT | TRBD2 | - | TRBJ2-3 | TRBV7-2
CASRGTASATNEKLFF | TGTGCCAGCCGGGGGACAGCCTCTGCAACTAATGAAAAACTGTTTTTT | TRBD1 | once | TRBJ1-4 | TRBV19
CASSPQASSYNEQFF | TGTGCCAGCAGCCCTCAGGCGAGCTCCTACAATGAGCAGTTCTTC | - | - | TRBJ2-1 | TRBV4-2
CASSYSQGGTEAFF | TGTGCCAGCAGTTACAGTCAGGGGGGCACTGAAGCTTTCTTT | TRBD1 | many | TRBJ1-1 | TRBV6-2/TRBV6-3
CSVDSPLGQYF | TGCAGCGTTGACAGTCCGCTTGGGCAGTACTTC | - | - | TRBJ2-7 | TRBV29-1
CASRQGIGSPLHF | TGTGCCAGCCGACAGGGAATCGGGTCACCCCTCCACTTT | TRBD1 | - | TRBJ1-6 | TRBV6-4
CASSLGRVRTVNTGELFF | TGTGCCAGCAGCTTGGGGAGAGTTAGGACAGTGAACACCGGGGAGCTGTTTTTT | - | - | TRBJ2-2 | TRBV5-6
CASSYSTGGTTGELFF | TGTGCCAGCAGTTACTCAACAGGGGGCACCACCGGGGAGCTGTTTTTT | TRBD1 | - | TRBJ2-2 | TRBV6-5
CASSLDISNQPQHF | TGTGCCAGCAGCTTAGACATTAGCAATCAGCCCCAGCATTTT | - | - | TRBJ1-5 | TRBV7-9
CASSRAGYGYTF | TGTGCCAGTAGTCGGGCGGGCTATGGCTACACCTTC | - | - | TRBJ1-2 | TRBV19
CASSFRTGRGYGYTF | TGTGCCAGCAGCTTCAGGACAGGGCGGGGCTATGGCTACACCTTC | TRBD1 | - | TRBJ1-2 | TRBV13
CASSYVDSKSLGYTF | TGTGCCAGCAGCTACGTGGACAGCAAATCCCTTGGCTACACCTTC | - | - | TRBJ1-2 | TRBV7-9
CASSEFDREYNSPLHF | TGTGCCAGCAGTGAATTCGACAGGGAATATAATTCACCCCTCCACTTT | TRBD1 | - | TRBJ1-6 | TRBV6-1
CASSGGDRGRRGYTF | TGTGCCAGCAGCGGCGGGGACAGGGGGCGCCGAGGCTACACCTTC | TRBD1 | - | TRBJ1-2 | TRBV28
CASSQARGSGTSGNTGELFF | TGTGCCAGCAGCCAAGCCCGTGGATCCGGGACTAGCGGTAACACCGGGGAGCTGTTTTTT | TRBD2 | - | TRBJ2-2 | TRBV4-2
CASSSDRVTGNTIYF | TGCGCCAGCAGCTCAGACAGGGTAACTGGAAACACCATATATTTT | TRBD1 | - | TRBJ1-3 | TRBV5-1
CASSFGGRGEKLFF | TGTGCCAGCAGCTTCGGGGGTCGGGGTGAAAAACTGTTTTTT | - | - | TRBJ1-4 | TRBV7-8
CASSSGTALEQYF | TGTGCCAGCAGCTCCGGGACAGCGCTGGAGCAGTACTTC | TRBD1 | - | TRBJ2-7 | TRBV7-6
CASSPPDLNTEAFF | TGTGCCAGCTCACCGCCAGACTTGAACACTGAAGCTTTCTTT | - | - | TRBJ1-1 | TRBV18
CASSGLAGGLTYNEQFF | TGTGCCAGCAGTGGACTAGCGGGGGGCCTTACCTACAATGAGCAGTTCTTC | TRBD2 | - | TRBJ2-1 | TRBV6-2/TRBV6-3
CASSRDGNQPQHF | TGTGCCAGCAGCAGGGATGGGAATCAGCCCCAGCATTTT | - | - | TRBJ1-5 | TRBV6-5
CAWRIVSGGTNNEQFF | TGTGCCTGGAGAATCGTAAGCGGGGGGACTAACAATGAGCAGTTCTTC | TRBD2 | - | TRBJ2-1 | TRBV30
CASRGTGGQPQHF | TGTGCCAGCAGAGGGACGGGGGGGCAGCCCCAGCATTTT | - | - | TRBJ1-5 | TRBV2
CASSGGAFYGYTF | TGTGCCAGCAGTGGCGGGGCCTTCTATGGCTACACCTTC | - | - | TRBJ1-2 | TRBV6-2/TRBV6-3
CASRAITTGEGNYGYTF | TGTGCCAGCAGGGCTATAACGACAGGGGAGGGGAACTATGGCTACACCTTC | TRBD1 | - | TRBJ1-2 | TRBV27
CASSLGRGRETQYF | TGCGCCAGCAGCTTGGGCAGGGGCCGGGAGACCCAGTACTTC | - | - | TRBJ2-5 | TRBV5-1
CASSQGQGDTEAFF | TGTGCCAGCAGCCAAGGGCAGGGGGACACTGAAGCTTTCTTT | TRBD1 | - | TRBJ1-1 | TRBV3-1/TRBV3-2
CASSTGTHRTDTQYF | TGTGCCAGTAGCACCGGGACACATCGCACAGATACGCAGTATTTT | - | - | TRBJ2-3 | TRBV19
CASSLVQGAGGDTQYF | TGCGCCAGCAGCTTGGTACAGGGGGCAGGAGGTGATACGCAGTATTTT | TRBD1 | - | TRBJ2-3 | TRBV5-1
CASSEIAGNYGYTF | TGCGCCAGCAGTGAGATTGCAGGGAACTATGGCTACACCTTC | - | - | TRBJ1-2 | TRBV10-2
CASSSSSGANVLTF | TGTGCCAGTAGTTCGAGCTCTGGGGCCAACGTCCTGACTTTC | - | - | TRBJ2-6 | TRBV19
CATSDPGTGGTYEQYF | TGTGCCACCAGTGATCCGGGGACAGGGGGAACCTACGAGCAGTACTTC | TRBD1 | - | TRBJ2-7 | TRBV24-1
CASSLGTVNNQPQHF | TGCGCCAGCAGCCTCGGGACAGTAAACAATCAGCCCCAGCATTTT | TRBD1 | - | TRBJ1-5 | TRBV5-1
CASSGMGTKRVSSSYNEQFF | TGTGCCAGCAGCGGAATGGGGACTAAGCGAGTCAGTAGCTCCTACAATGAGCAGTTCTTC | TRBD2 | - | TRBJ2-1 | TRBV9
CAWRLAGNTGELFF | TGTGCCTGGAGACTAGCGGGGAACACCGGGGAGCTGTTTTTT | TRBD2 | - | TRBJ2-2 | TRBV30
CSAEGAGRGLNTEAFF | TGCAGCGCGGAAGGCGCGGGGCGCGGGCTGAACACTGAAGCTTTCTTT | - | - | TRBJ1-1 | TRBV29-1
CASSLEGRGVSQPQHF | TGTGCCAGCAGCTTAGAAGGCAGGGGGGTAAGTCAGCCCCAGCATTTT | TRBD1 | - | TRBJ1-5 | TRBV7-8
CASSAKSPYGYTF | TGTGCCAGCAGTGCGAAGAGCCCTTATGGCTACACCTTC | - | - | TRBJ1-2 | TRBV2
CASSRDLASSYEQYF | TGCGCCAGCAGCCGAGACCTAGCGAGCTCCTACGAGCAGTACTTC | - | - | TRBJ2-7 | TRBV4-1